This TCR beta chain was obtained from a study of T cell responses to AZD1222 COVID-19 vaccine. Study-wide results and caveats: Among the donors, most were white British and more were female, and clonal diversity was possibly underestimated. Repertoires were obtained only post-peak T cell response. Increases in Spike-specific TCR breadth and depth were seen after two AZD1222 doses.

V was pared by 2 bases and J by 6 bases, with 10 bases between. The CDR3 totals 13 residues. The sample holds one count of this clone. Antigen specificity is unknown. Produced via immunoSEQ multiplex PCR; TCRdb's table is partial and in-frame only. This sample has approximately 80,000 clones, with roughly nine tenths found just once. Second-dose groups at about 4 or about 12 weeks were pooled. The chain carries TRBV12-3 or TRBV12-4 and TRBJ1-2; D ambiguous. The receptor comes from an adult who received the AZD1222 COVID-19 vaccine. The sequenced sample was peripheral blood, obtained 28 days after the second AZD1222 dose. In nucleotides, the CDR3 is TGTGCCAGCAGTTTACCCCCGGCGGATGGCTACACCTTC. Protein: CASSLPPADGYTF.